Below, 25 T cell receptor beta chains from the same sample are listed, as sequenced in a study of CD8 T cells in ankylosing spondylitis. Whole-study results and caveats: About 8 highly homologous variants made up a TCR beta motif, and this motif appeared characteristic of ankylosing spondylitis blood.

These receptors have no known antigen. MiXCR, applied by TCRdb to the 5' RACE reads, yields one record per CDR3 protein. The sample has around 890,000 distinct CDR3 sequences, 12% seen once. Sequences were obtained from blood, either unsorted or a sorted T cell fraction (not recorded which). The receptors originated from a male donor with ankylosing spondylitis.

This clonotype appeared a few times. The chain combines TRBV5-1 with TRBJ2-7; unclear D gene. The CDR3 runs 14 residues. Trimming stripped 1 base from V and 5 bases from J, with 13 bases between. Germline-derived CDR1 and CDR2 are SGHRS and YFSETQ. CDR3 nucleotide sequence: TGCGCCAGCAGCTTGAGTTGGGGATTCAACGAGCAGTACTTC. It codes for CASSLSWGFNEQYF.

This clonotype turned up a few times. V gene TRBV20-1 combines with J gene TRBJ2-1; 9 nucleotides line up with TRBD2. The CDR3 has 16 amino acids. Germline-derived CDR1 and CDR2 are DFQATT and SNEGSKA (reference sequence). V was pared by 2 bases and J by 4 bases, with 9 bases of the junction left unmatched. In nucleotides, the CDR3 is TGCAGTGCTAGAACGGCTAGCGGGAAATTTTACAATGAGCAGTTCTTC. It translates to CSARTASGKFYNEQFF.

This chain joins TRBV21-1 and TRBJ2-7. TRBV21-1 is deemed a pseudogene. The CDR3 sequence is 15 residues long. Here the CDR3 DNA reads TGTGCCAGCAGCAAAGAAGGCCACGACACTTACGAGCAGTACTTC. Translating gives CASSKEGHDTYEQYF.

The chain has TRBV9 and TRBJ2-7; D is unclear. The V and J ends lost 4 bases and 4 bases respectively, with 12 bases between them. This CDR3 is built from 13 residues. Germline CDR1 and CDR2: SGDLS and YYNGEE. The CDR3 nucleotides read TGTGCCAGCAGCCCCTTCCCCCCATACGAGCAGTACTTC. Its translation is CASSPFPPYEQYF.

This clonotype was seen repeatedly, ten times or more. The chain carries TRBV29-1 and TRBJ2-1; D might be TRBD2 (6 bases). The V end lost 4 bases, the J end lost 7 bases, and 14 bases lay between the germline ends. CDR3 length: 13 amino acids. CDR1 is SQVTM, CDR2 ANQGSEA, per germline. CDR3 loop: CSVVPGVRNEQFF. The CDR3 DNA is TGCAGCGTTGTACCGGGAGTTAGGAATGAGCAGTTCTTC.

This clonotype has just a few counts. The rearrangement links TRBV20-1 to TRBJ2-1, with 8 bases fitting TRBD1. V lost 0 bases to trimming and J lost 7 bases; unmatched junction nucleotides: 11. The germline V gene encodes CDR1 DFQATT and CDR2 SNEGSKA (reference sequence). The length of the CDR3 is 16 residues. The CDR3 region is CSARDLQQGAVNEQFF. The CDR3 DNA is TGCAGTGCTAGAGATCTCCAGCAGGGGGCCGTTAATGAGCAGTTCTTC.

This clonotype has only a few counts. The chain has TRBV5-5 and TRBJ2-7; the D gene is possibly TRBD1 (6 bases). The CDR3 is 15 amino acids. Per germline, CDR1 SGHKS and CDR2 YYEKEE (reference sequence). V lost 2 bases and J 1 base, leaving 13 bases between the germline ends. In DNA form, the CDR3 reads TGTGCCAGCAGCTTCCTCGGACAGCAGTCCTACGAGCAGTACTTC. Its protein product is CASSFLGQQSYEQYF.

This clonotype was counted a few times. The rearrangement joins TRBV7-3 to TRBJ1-1; no reliable D call. This CDR3 contains 15 residues. V dropped 0 bases and J dropped 0 bases, with 8 bases sitting between them. CDR1 and CDR2 from the germline V gene are SGHTA and FQGTGA. The CDR3 here is CASSLTASMNTEAFF. In DNA, the CDR3 is TGTGCCAGCAGCTTAACGGCGTCCATGAACACTGAAGCTTTCTTT.

The chain employs TRBV7-2 and TRBJ1-1; D is uncertain. Germline lookup yields CDR1 SGHTA and CDR2 FQGNSA. V was trimmed by 5 bases and J by 1 base, leaving 11 bases between them. CDR3 length: 14 residues. This chain's CDR3 is CASSRGRANTEAFF. In DNA form, the CDR3 reads TGTGCCAGCAGCCGCGGGCGGGCGAACACTGAAGCTTTCTTT. Full variable domain (rest looked up from reference TRBV7-2 and TRBJ1-1): GAGVSQSPSNKVTEKGKDVELRCDPISGHTALYWYRQSLGQGLEFLIYFQGNSAPDKSGLPSDRFSAERTGGSVSTLTIQRTQQEDSAVYLCASSRGRANTEAFFGQGTRLTVV.

This clonotype occurred many times. The chain uses TRBV4-3 and TRBJ2-5; 11 nucleotides match TRBD2. The CDR3 sequence is 15 residues long. Per the germline V gene, CDR1 is LGHNA and CDR2 is YSLEER. J gave up 5 bases and V 2 bases, and 4 bases lay outside the gene matches. DNA of the CDR3: TGCGCCAGCAGCCAAACTAGCGGGAGTGGGGAGACCCAGTACTTC. This sequence encodes CASSQTSGSGETQYF.

This clonotype was observed many times. This rearrangement joins TRBV7-8 to TRBJ1-1; 8 nucleotides align to TRBD1. Germline lookup yields CDR1 SGHVS and CDR2 FQNEAQ. The CDR3 has 13 amino acids. V shed 0 bases and J 8 bases; nucleotides not matched to a gene: 2. The CDR3 sequence is CASSLAQGAEAFF. The DNA for the CDR3 is TGTGCCAGCAGCTTAGCGCAGGGGGCAGAAGCTTTCTTT.

The rearrangement joins TRBV7-2 to TRBJ2-7; no firm D call. This CDR3 region has 14 residues. Trimming left V 2 bases short and J 3 bases short, with 11 bases between. CDR1 is SGHTA, CDR2 FQGNSA, per germline. The CDR3 sequence is CASSLTYFRYEQYF. The CDR3, as DNA: TGTGCCAGCAGCTTAACATACTTCCGCTACGAGCAGTACTTC.

This clonotype has a count of ten or more. The chain is built from TRBV5-1 and TRBJ1-5; 7 bases line up with TRBD1. Germline lookup yields CDR1 SGHRS and CDR2 YFSETQ. The CDR3 has 15 residues. With V trimmed by 0 bases and J by 7 bases, 7 bases remained unmatched. CDR3: CASSLDRGKNQPQHF. In nucleotides, the CDR3 is TGCGCCAGCAGCTTGGACAGGGGAAAGAACCAGCCCCAGCATTTT.

The rearrangement links TRBV29-1 to TRBJ2-3; 14 nucleotides line up with TRBD2. This CDR3 has 13 residues. J was trimmed by 8 bases and V by 5 bases; bases with no gene match: 3. CDR1 and CDR2 from the germline V gene are SQVTM and ANQGSEA. The CDR3 DNA is TGCAGCGTTCTGGGACTAGCGGGAGTTACGCAGTATTTT. Protein: CSVLGLAGVTQYF.

This clonotype turned up a few times. The chain employs TRBV15 and TRBJ2-7, with TRBD1 identical over 7 bases. CDR3 length: 15 amino acids. Germline V gene lookup returns CDR1 LNHNV and CDR2 YYDKDF (reference sequence). J gave up 3 bases and V 4 bases, and 9 bases lay outside the gene matches. The CDR3 here is CATSIGTDAFYEQYF. The CDR3, as DNA: TGTGCCACCAGCATTGGGACAGACGCTTTCTACGAGCAGTACTTC.

The chain combines TRBV11-2 with TRBJ2-1; 9 bases match TRBD2. The V gene's germline CDR1 is SGHAT and CDR2 FQNNGV. V lost 0 bases to trimming and J lost 0 bases; unmatched junction nucleotides: 12. This CDR3 contains 20 residues. The CDR3 sequence: CASSLDGNSGGTFSYNEQFF. The CDR3 DNA sequence: TGTGCCAGCAGCTTAGATGGGAATAGCGGGGGAACCTTCTCCTACAATGAGCAGTTCTTC. Together with reference TRBV11-2 and TRBJ2-1, the CDR3 gives the full variable domain: EAGVAQSPRYKIIEKRQSVAFWCNPISGHATLYWYQQILGQGPKLLIQFQNNGVVDDSQLPKDRFSAERLKGVDSTLKIQPAKLEDSAVYLCASSLDGNSGGTFSYNEQFFGPGTRLTVL.

This clonotype has a count of ten or more. The chain uses TRBV5-6 and TRBJ2-2; TRBD1 matches 7 bases. The V and J ends lost 0 bases and 2 bases, in that order; junction bases with no gene match: 7. Germline CDR1 and CDR2: SGHDT and YYEEEE. The CDR3 consists of 17 residues. CDR3 in DNA: TGTGCCAGCAGCTTGGGGATGACAGGGTACAACACCGGGGAGCTGTTTTTT. Residues: CASSLGMTGYNTGELFF.

At least ten counts were recorded for this clonotype. Compared with germline, one end of the junction differs, possibly owing to a read error. This chain joins TRBV7-7 and TRBJ1-1; TRBD1 is a possible D gene (6 bases). CDR1 SSHAT and CDR2 FNYEAQ come from the germline V gene (reference sequence). CDR3 length equals 13 residues. The DNA for the CDR3 is TGTGCTAGCAGCTTATACCGAGGGGGTGAAGCTTTCTTT. The encoded protein is CASSLYRGGEAFF. The whole variable domain, remainder taken from reference TRBV7-7 and TRBJ1-1, is GAGVSQSPRYKVTKRGQDVTLRCDPISSHATLYWYQQALGQGPEFLTYFNYEAQPDKSGLPSDRFSAERPEGSISTLTIQRTEQRDSAMYRCASSLYRGGEAFFGQGTRLTVV.

This clonotype was detected ten times or more. The chain couples TRBV10-3 to TRBJ2-5, with D unresolved. This CDR3 is built from 12 residues. Germline V lookup: CDR1 ENHRY, CDR2 SYGVKD. The V end was cut by 0 bases, the J end by 5 bases, with 4 bases between. CDR3 in DNA: TGTGCCATCAGTGAGTCGACCGAGACCCAGTACTTC. This translates into CAISESTETQYF.

The J gene is TRBJ2-5, the V gene TRBV6-6; a possible D gene is TRBD2 (6 bases). V lost 6 bases, J lost 10 bases, and 12 bases lay in between. The CDR3 contains 11 residues. Germline CDR1 is MNHNY and CDR2 is SVGAGI (reference sequence). Written as DNA, the CDR3 is TGTGCCAGCAGCCCCGGGGGAATCCAGTACTTC. This encodes CASSPGGIQYF.

CDR3 loop: CASSEFGRTIGANVLTF. The CDR3 DNA follows: TGTGCCAGCAGTGAATTCGGACGGACCATTGGGGCCAACGTCCTGACTTTC. The V call is TRBV25-1, the J call TRBJ2-6; D call uncertain. Trimming cost V 1 base and J 3 bases, with 13 bases left between them. CDR1 and CDR2 from the germline V gene are MGHDK and SYGVNS. The CDR3 is 17 residues long.

About this clonotype: It may be a read error: a sequence one base away is much more abundant. The chain joins TRBV20-1 to TRBJ2-1; D unresolved. CDR1 is DFQATT and CDR2 is SNEGSKA in the germline V gene (reference sequence). The CDR3 has 12 amino acids. V gave up 5 bases and J gave up 8 bases, with 13 bases separating them. The CDR3 DNA reads as TGCAGTGCTCGAGCACCGGTGGATGAGCAGTTCTTC. Its protein product is CSARAPVDEQFF.

This clonotype was observed at least ten times. This CDR3 is CASSLFTDQLFF. The CDR3 DNA reads as TGCGCCAGCAGCTTGTTTACAGACCAGCTGTTTTTT. This chain joins TRBV5-1 and TRBJ2-2; unclear D gene. This CDR3 comprises 12 residues. The germline CDR1 and CDR2 sequences are SGHRS and YFSETQ. V gave up 1 base and J gave up 12 bases, with 10 bases separating them. Using reference TRBV5-1 and TRBJ2-2 for the parts outside the CDR3, the full variable domain is KAGVTQTPRYLIKTRGQQVTLSCSPISGHRSVSWYQQTPGQGLQFLFEYFSETQRNKGNFPGRFSGRQFSNSRSEMNVSTLELGDSALYLCASSLFTDQLFFGEGSRLTVL.

This clonotype was seen ten or more times. The CDR3 protein is CSASTGMNTEAFF. The CDR3 nucleotides are TGCAGCGCGTCGACAGGGATGAACACTGAAGCTTTCTTT. The V gene is TRBV29-1, the J gene TRBJ1-1; 7 bases are a match to TRBD1. The ends lost 7 bases at V and 0 bases at J; junction bases unmatched: 5. The germline gives CDR1 SQVTM, CDR2 ANQGSEA. CDR3 length equals 13 residues.

This clonotype was counted a few times. The chain combines TRBV12-3 or TRBV12-4 with TRBJ2-2; 8 bases agree with TRBD1. Trimming at V came to 1 base and at J to 4 bases, leaving 5 bases not matched to a gene. CDR3 size: 16 residues. CDR3 residues: CASSLVQGVVTGELFF. The CDR3 region has the DNA TGTGCCAGCAGTTTAGTACAGGGGGTGGTCACCGGGGAGCTGTTTTTT.